Below are 19 T cell receptor beta chains sequenced from a single sample in a study of shared clonotypes between healthy human individuals. Generated by immunoSEQ multiplex PCR, the TCRdb table keeps only in-frame clones and is missing some. The sample consists of about 480,000 clones, 75% to 80% of them appearing once. The sequenced material came from PBMCs. Source of these receptors: a woman between 35 and 50 years old in good health. Some clones in this sample may be carry-over from other donors' samples.

The V call is TRBV23-1, the J call TRBJ2-2, with D perhaps assigned TRBD1 or TRBD2 (5 bases each). TRBV23-1 is an ORF, and what it does is uncertain. The ends were cut back, 5 bases at V and 1 base at J, with 8 bases in the middle. The CDR3 is 14 residues long. CDR3 DNA sequence: TGCGCCAGCAGTGCAGGGAGGAACACCGGGGAGCTGTTTTTT. This gives the protein CASSAGRNTGELFF.

V and J are TRBV7-2 and TRBJ2-5, with 11 bases that match TRBD2. Germline CDR1 reads SGHTA; CDR2 reads FQGNSA. The CDR3 has 16 residues. V dropped 6 bases and J dropped 2; count of bases not matched to a gene: 8. The CDR3 loop is CASRIILAGGQETQYF. The CDR3 nucleotides are TGTGCCAGCAGAATAATCCTAGCGGGAGGACAAGAGACCCAGTACTTC.

This clone turned up a few times. The chain uses TRBV7-6 and TRBJ2-1; 10 nucleotides agree with TRBD2. The CDR3 runs to 15 residues. V was clipped by 5 bases and J by 5 bases; unmatched bases: 6. CDR1 is SGHVS, CDR2 FNYEAQ, per germline. The CDR3 nucleotides are TGTGCCAGCAGCCCGGCTAGCGGGAGCCACAATGAGCAGTTCTTC. Translation: CASSPASGSHNEQFF.

The rearrangement joins TRBV10-2 to TRBJ2-7; weak D call: TRBD1 (6 bases). CDR3 length: 13 amino acids. Germline V CDR1 and CDR2: WSHSY, SAAADI. Trimming took 7 bases from V and 4 from J, leaving 14 bases between them. The CDR3 DNA follows: TGCGCCAGCACCAAAGACAGGTTGTACGAGCAGTACTTC. Translated, it gives CASTKDRLYEQYF.

This chain uses TRBV10-3 with TRBJ2-1, with 7 bases that match TRBD2. After removal of 6 bases from V and 0 bases from J, the junction contained 5 bases not matched to a gene. Germline V gene data show CDR1 as ENHRY and CDR2 as SYGVKD. The CDR3 has 15 amino acids. Here the CDR3 DNA reads TGTGCCATCAGCCCCGGGGGGAGCTCCTACAATGAGCAGTTCTTC. It codes for CAISPGGSSYNEQFF.

CDR3 residues: CASSLPTSGELFF. DNA for the CDR3: TGTGCCAGCAGTCTTCCGACCTCCGGGGAGCTGTTTTTT. The chain combines TRBV6-6 with TRBJ2-2; D not resolved. The ends were cut back, 5 bases at V and 6 bases at J, with 10 bases in the middle. Germline values: CDR1 MNHNY, CDR2 SVGAGI (reference sequence). The CDR3 extends over 13 amino acids.

The gene calls are TRBV7-9 and TRBJ1-4, with 7 bases identical to TRBD1. The CDR3 runs to 15 residues. CDR1 is SEHNR and CDR2 is FQNEAQ in the germline V gene (reference sequence). V was clipped by 5 bases and J by 2 bases; unmatched bases: 5. The CDR3 reads CASSAQGGTNEKLFF. Here the CDR3 DNA reads TGTGCCAGCAGCGCCCAGGGGGGGACTAATGAAAAACTGTTTTTT.

The chain links TRBV5-1 to TRBJ1-2; tentatively, D is TRBD1 (6 bases). The germline gives CDR1 SGHRS, CDR2 YFSETQ. V was clipped by 0 bases and J by 2 bases, with 11 bases between them. CDR3 length equals 15 residues. The CDR3 reads CASSLAGGPNYGYTF. The CDR3 DNA reads as TGCGCCAGCAGCTTGGCCGGGGGCCCCAACTATGGCTACACCTTC.

The chain couples TRBV4-1 to TRBJ2-6; 7 bases are a match to TRBD1. The length of the CDR3 is 17 residues. Trimming cost V 4 bases and J 0 bases; bases outside gene matches: 6. CDR1 and CDR2 from the germline V gene are MGHRA and YSYEKL. The DNA for the CDR3 is TGCGCCAGCAGCCCCAGGGGGTTACTCTCTGGGGCCAACGTCCTGACTTTC. Its translation: CASSPRGLLSGANVLTF.

The gene calls are TRBV18 and TRBJ1-2; 9 bases map to TRBD1. V lost 4 bases and J lost 3; bases outside the gene matches: 6. The CDR3 has 15 amino acids. CDR1 is KGHSH and CDR2 is LQKENI in the germline V gene. The CDR3: CASSQTGGFDYGYTF. The CDR3, as DNA: TGTGCCAGCTCACAGACAGGGGGATTTGACTATGGCTACACCTTC.

The rearrangement uses TRBV27 and TRBJ2-7; D is tentatively TRBD1 or TRBD2 (5 bases each). Trimming removed 5 bases from V and 0 bases from J, with 17 bases in between. The CDR3 loop spans 16 amino acids. Germline values: CDR1 MNHEY, CDR2 SMNVEV (reference sequence). CDR3 nucleotides: TGTGCCAGCAGTCGCCTTCTCGAGGGGAGCTCCTACGAGCAGTACTTC. This translates into CASSRLLEGSSYEQYF.

The CDR3 nucleotides read TGTGCCAGCAGCTCCCAACAGGGACTTGAATACAATGAGCAGTTCTTC. Translated: CASSSQQGLEYNEQFF. The V and J genes are TRBV5-8 and TRBJ2-1; D assignment may be TRBD1 or TRBD2 (6 bases each). This CDR3 contains 16 residues. Germline assignment: CDR1 SGHTS and CDR2 YDEGEE. V shed 3 bases and J shed 4 bases, with 17 bases lying between them. Filled out from reference TRBV5-8 and TRBJ2-1, the complete variable domain reads EAGVTQSPTHLIKTRGQQATLRCSPISGHTSVYWYQQALGLGLQFLLWYDEGEERNRGNFPPRFSGRQFPNYSSELNVNALELEDSALYLCASSSQQGLEYNEQFFGPGTRLTVL.

The genes are TRBV4-2 and TRBJ2-1; TRBD2 matches 8 bases. This CDR3 is built from 15 residues. The V segment lost 4 bases and the J segment 8 bases; nucleotides outside the gene matches: 10. Germline V gives CDR1 LGHNA, CDR2 YNFKEQ. The CDR3 protein is CASSLFSGGPDEQFF. As DNA, the CDR3 is TGTGCCAGCAGCCTATTTTCGGGAGGGCCAGATGAGCAGTTCTTC.

The genes are TRBV28 and TRBJ1-1; TRBD1 agrees at 10 bases. J was trimmed by 1 base and V by 6 bases; bases with no gene match: 8. Germline V gene data show CDR1 as MDHEN and CDR2 as SYDVKM. This CDR3 region has 16 residues. The CDR3 here is CASSRPGQGRNTEAFF. The DNA of the CDR3 is TGTGCCAGCAGCCGCCCGGGACAGGGGAGGAACACTGAAGCTTTCTTT. The full variable domain, in which reference TRBV28 and TRBJ1-1 provide the parts outside the CDR3, is DVKVTQSSRYLVKRTGEKVFLECVQDMDHENMFWYRQDPGLGLRLIYFSYDVKMKEKGDIPEGYSVSREKKERFSLILESASTNQTSMYLCASSRPGQGRNTEAFFGQGTRLTVV.

The chain combines TRBV7-9 with TRBJ2-5; D is unresolved. The germline V gene encodes CDR1 SEHNR and CDR2 FQNEAQ (reference sequence). Trimming took off 1 base at V and 3 bases at J, with 9 bases between the two ends. There are 14 residues in the CDR3. Here the CDR3 reads CASSLVGKKETQYF. CDR3 DNA: TGTGCCAGCAGCTTAGTGGGCAAAAAAGAGACCCAGTACTTC.

The V gene is TRBV27, the J gene TRBJ1-1; 8 bases are a match to TRBD1. The CDR3 runs 16 residues. The V segment lost 6 bases and the J segment 1 base; nucleotides outside the gene matches: 10. The germline V gene has CDR1 MNHEY and CDR2 SMNVEV (reference sequence). In DNA, the CDR3 is TGTGCCAGCAGCCTAACACCCGGGACAGGGAACACTGAAGCTTTCTTT. This translates into CASSLTPGTGNTEAFF.

With respect to this clone: Distinct nucleotide sequences in the sample also encode this CDR3. V and J are TRBV18 and TRBJ2-7; TRBD2 matches 7 bases. The V segment lost 2 bases and the J segment 6 bases; nucleotides outside the gene matches: 1. This CDR3 comprises 12 residues. Germline values: CDR1 KGHSH, CDR2 LQKENI. This CDR3 reads CASSPGGGEQYF. The CDR3 coding sequence is TGTGCCAGCTCACCAGGGGGGGGCGAGCAGTACTTC.

There are many counts of this clone. This chain joins TRBV10-3 and TRBJ1-2, with D maybe TRBD1 (5 bases). There are 13 residues in the CDR3. Germline CDR1 ENHRY, CDR2 SYGVKD. Between the trimmed V and J ends, which lost 2 bases and 3 bases, there was a span of 7 bases. The CDR3 loop is CAISEQGDYGYTF. The CDR3 bases are TGTGCCATCAGTGAGCAGGGCGACTATGGCTACACCTTC.

The chain combines TRBV5-6 with TRBJ1-4, with TRBD1 matching 9 bases. CDR3 size: 15 residues. V lost 1 base and J lost 5; bases outside the gene matches: 3. Germline loops: CDR1 SGHDT, CDR2 YYEEEE. The CDR3, as DNA: TGTGCCAGCAGCTTGCTTGGACAGGGGAATGAAAAACTGTTTTTT. Its protein is CASSLLGQGNEKLFF.